These 9 T cell receptor beta chains share one sample of origin, sequenced in a study of cytomegalovirus exposure and HLA in healthy donors. The primer mix had 60 Vbeta and 13 Jbeta primers. Sequencing was performed with immunoSEQ multiplex PCR; in TCRdb, only in-frame clones are kept and a portion is missing. The sample carries about 110,000 clones, under 80% recorded once. What was sequenced was PBMCs. These receptors all come from a woman aged 40-49 years in good health and CMV-seropositive.

The V gene is TRBV7-8, the J gene TRBJ2-1; D is ambiguous. The CDR3 is 12 amino acids. V lost 5 bases and J lost 5, with 7 bases in between. The germline CDR1 and CDR2 sequences are SGHVS and FQNEAQ. The CDR3 sequence: CASSPPNNEQFF. The CDR3 DNA reads TGTGCCAGCAGCCCCCCCAACAATGAGCAGTTCTTC.

This rearrangement joins TRBV2 to TRBJ1-1; TRBD1 is a possible D gene (5 bases). Germline CDR1 reads SNHLY; CDR2 reads FYNNEI. Trimming pared 8 bases from V and 2 bases from J, leaving 12 bases between. The CDR3 extends over 13 amino acids. The CDR3 DNA is TGTGCCAGCGGACGACAGATAAACACTGAAGCTTTCTTT. Protein sequence: CASGRQINTEAFF.

The chain couples TRBV5-4 to TRBJ2-2, with TRBD2 matching over 8 bases. The CDR3 length is 16 residues. V lost 0 bases and J lost 4; bases outside the gene matches: 5. The germline V gene has CDR1 SGHNT and CDR2 YYREEE (reference sequence). Here the CDR3 DNA reads TGTGCCAGCAGCTTGGGAGCGGGGGTCGGCACCGGGGAGCTGTTTTTT. Its protein product is CASSLGAGVGTGELFF.

The J gene is TRBJ2-1, the V gene TRBV18, with D hard to call. The V gene lost 2 bases and the J gene lost 10 bases, with 9 bases spanning the gap. Germline CDR1 and CDR2: KGHSH and LQKENI. CDR3 length equals 12 residues. The CDR3 region has the DNA TGTGCCAGCTCACCAGGTCGGTCGGAGCAGTTCTTC. The encoded protein is CASSPGRSEQFF.

The chain is built from TRBV30 and TRBJ2-3, with D perhaps TRBD1 (5 bases). Deletions cut 2 bases from V and 4 bases from J, with 7 bases between. Germline CDR1 is GTSNPN and CDR2 is SVGIG (reference sequence). The CDR3 extends over 12 amino acids. The CDR3 sequence: CAWSRTPDTQYF. The DNA of the CDR3 is TGTGCCTGGAGTCGGACACCAGATACGCAGTATTTT.

This clone was observed a few times. The chain carries TRBV10-2 and TRBJ1-1; D is unclear. This CDR3 has 16 residues. V lost 7 bases and J 1 base, leaving 19 bases between the germline ends. The germline V gene encodes CDR1 WSHSY and CDR2 SAAADI. The CDR3 coding sequence is TGCGCCAGCACCTCTCAGGCATCCACTTCGAACACTGAAGCTTTCTTT. Translating it yields CASTSQASTSNTEAFF.

The J gene is TRBJ1-6, the V gene TRBV10-3; D is possibly TRBD1 (6 bases). V lost 11 bases to trimming and J lost 7 bases, with 15 bases between them. Germline V lookup: CDR1 ENHRY, CDR2 SYGVKD. There are 13 residues in the CDR3. The CDR3 DNA sequence: TGTGCCCTCCGCCAGGGGACGAATTCACCCCTCCACTTT. Translation gives CALRQGTNSPLHF.

The chain joins TRBV10-3 to TRBJ2-7; D is possibly TRBD2 (5 bases). The CDR3 is 13 amino acids. Germline V gives CDR1 ENHRY, CDR2 SYGVKD. The V gene lost 4 bases and the J gene lost 0 bases, with 7 bases spanning the gap. The CDR3 DNA reads as TGTGCCATCAGTGGAGGGAGCTCCTACGAGCAGTACTTC. Translated, it gives CAISGGSSYEQYF.

This CDR3 reads CASTKEVRDYEQYF. The DNA of the CDR3 is TGTGCCAGCACCAAGGAGGTTAGGGACTACGAGCAGTACTTC. This sequence joins TRBV7-2 and TRBJ2-7; TRBD2 is a possible D gene (5 bases). Germline CDR1 SGHTA, CDR2 FQGNSA. V was pared by 7 bases and J by 3 bases, with 16 bases between. CDR3 size: 14 residues. The variable domain in full, completed from reference TRBV7-2 and TRBJ2-7, reads GAGVSQSPSNKVTEKGKDVELRCDPISGHTALYWYRQSLGQGLEFLIYFQGNSAPDKSGLPSDRFSAERTGGSVSTLTIQRTQQEDSAVYLCASTKEVRDYEQYFGPGTRLTVT.